This T cell receptor (beta chain) was retrieved from a study of CD8 T cells in Susac syndrome. The multiple sclerosis control cohort comprised treatment-naive individuals presenting with stable or active relapsing-remitting disease. RNA in amounts of roughly 0.5 to 1 ug was reverse transcribed with random hexamers. Using its own MiXCR run on the immunoSEQ multiplex PCR reads, TCRdb lists one record per CDR3 protein. The data show approximately 220,000 distinct CDR3 sequences, approximately 90% seen once. Germline V gene sequence: CDR1 SGDLS, CDR2 YYNGEE. V was pared by 0 bases and J by 9 bases, with 13 bases between. The CDR3 covers 14 residues.

The chain employs TRBV9 and TRBJ2-4; D not resolved. This clonotype was sampled from a human donor with multiple sclerosis. Sequencing was done on a sample of CD8+ T cells from PBMCs. CDR3 region: CASSVDLGTGIQYF. CDR3 DNA: TGTGCCAGCAGCGTAGACCTGGGAACGGGCATTCAGTACTTC. Variable domain in full (rest from reference TRBV9 and TRBJ2-4): DSGVTQTPKHLITATGQRVTLRCSPRSGDLSVYWYQQSLDQGLQFLIQYYNGEERAKGNILERFSAQQFPDLHSELNLSSLELGDSALYFCASSVDLGTGIQYFGAGTRLSVL.